The 31 T cell receptor beta chains reported below all come from one sample, sequenced in a study of blood T cells in healthy people across ages. The second PCR ran about 6 to 12 cycles with a sample-barcoded 5' primer and J-beta primers. Via MiXCR, TCRdb re-called the 5' RACE reads, giving one row per CDR3 protein. The data contain about 1.7 million distinct CDR3 sequences, 25% to 30% of them singletons. Sequenced: blood. Receptor source: a woman in her thirties in good health.

In its sample, this clonotype was seen a few times. The chain carries TRBV7-2 and TRBJ2-1; 7 positions match TRBD1. Germline-derived CDR1 and CDR2 are SGHTA and FQGNSA. Trimming cost V 6 bases and J 3 bases; bases outside gene matches: 8. This CDR3 is built from 15 residues. CDR3 bases: TGTGCCAGCAGGCACAGGGGTGGGAGCTACAATGAGCAGTTCTTC. Amino acids: CASRHRGGSYNEQFF.

This chain links TRBV12-3 or TRBV12-4 with TRBJ2-1; perhaps TRBD1 as D (6 bases). The CDR3 has 17 residues. V shed 5 bases and J shed 0 bases, with 17 bases lying between them. The CDR3 loop is CASSQTQDSSSYNEQFF. CDR3 nucleotides: TGTGCCAGCAGTCAAACTCAGGACAGTAGCTCCTACAATGAGCAGTTCTTC.

Of note for this clonotype: This could be a read error, since a much larger clone is one nucleotide away. The V call is TRBV20-1, the J call TRBJ2-4; 10 positions match TRBD1. The J call is uncertain, as TRBJ2-7 better fits the DNA end. CDR1 is DFQATT, CDR2 SNEGSKA, per germline (reference sequence). The CDR3 runs to 14 residues. The CDR3 region has the DNA TGCAGTGCTAGAGGGGACAGGGGCCTTTACGAGCAGTACTTC. Translation: CSARGDRGLYEQYF.

The V gene is TRBV20-1, the J gene TRBJ1-2; TRBD1 agrees at 9 bases. The ends lost 1 base at V and 10 bases at J; junction bases unmatched: 1. The CDR3 runs 11 residues. Germline V gene data show CDR1 as DFQATT and CDR2 as SNEGSKA (reference sequence). CDR3 coding DNA: TGCAGTGCTAGAGGGACAGGGGACTACACCTTC. This translates into CSARGTGDYTF.

The chain employs TRBV15 and TRBJ2-7, with 9 bases aligning to TRBD2. Germline loops: CDR1 LNHNV, CDR2 YYDKDF (reference sequence). There are 16 residues in the CDR3. V shed 0 bases and J 4 bases; nucleotides not matched to a gene: 7. The CDR3 spells CATSRDKAGGLYEQYF. CDR3 coding DNA: TGTGCCACCAGCAGAGATAAGGCGGGGGGGCTTTACGAGCAGTACTTC.

The chain combines TRBV6-5 with TRBJ2-5; the match to TRBD1 covers 7 bases. The DNA end is a closer match to TRBJ2-7, so the J assignment may be wrong. The CDR3 contains 13 residues. Per the germline V gene, CDR1 is MNHEY and CDR2 is SVGAGI. DNA for the CDR3: TGTGCCAGCAGTTTACAGGGGTTTCTCGAGCAGTACTTC. Translated, it gives CASSLQGFLEQYF.

This clonotype was seen more than once but under ten times. This rearrangement joins TRBV6-6 to TRBJ2-3; 8 bases are a match to TRBD2. Germline trimming cut 5 bases from V and 1 base from J; bases unmatched to any gene: 5. The CDR3 covers 15 residues. Germline loops: CDR1 MNHNY, CDR2 SVGAGI (reference sequence). This chain's CDR3 is CASSKQTSGTDTQYF. The CDR3 DNA reads TGTGCCAGCAGTAAACAGACTAGCGGCACAGATACGCAGTATTTT.

V is TRBV20-1 and J is TRBJ1-1; possibly TRBD1 for D (6 bases). The V end lost 5 bases, the J end lost 0 bases, and 10 bases lay between the germline ends. The CDR3 length is 13 residues. In germline, CDR1 is DFQATT, CDR2 SNEGSKA (reference sequence). DNA for the CDR3: TGCAGTGCTGAAGACAGGCTGAACACTGAAGCTTTCTTT. Translated: CSAEDRLNTEAFF.

This clonotype was seen more than once but under ten times. The V and J genes are TRBV9 and TRBJ1-3; D not certain. Germline CDR1 SGDLS, CDR2 YYNGEE. CDR3 length equals 14 residues. V lost 0 bases and J 2 bases, leaving 6 bases between the germline ends. As DNA, the CDR3 is TGTGCCAGCAGCGTAGCCGGAGCTGGAAACACCATATATTTT. This sequence encodes CASSVAGAGNTIYF.

For this clonotype: Being one base from a much bigger clone, this may be a read error. Because the CDR3 is missing its conserved closing phenylalanine or tryptophan, this is likely a read error. This sequence joins TRBV29-1 and TRBJ2-1; D perhaps matches TRBD1 (5 bases). The CDR3 runs 13 residues. V was clipped by 6 bases and J by 7 bases, with 16 bases between them. The germline CDR1 and CDR2 sequences are SQVTM and ANQGSEA. The CDR3 DNA reads TGCAGCGTCAGGACGGTCCCAGGGAATGAGCAGTTCCTC. It codes for CSVRTVPGNEQFL.

In this sample, this clonotype turned up many times. The rearrangement links TRBV9 to TRBJ2-7; weak D call: TRBD1 (6 bases). The CDR3 spans 15 residues. With 3 bases removed from V and 2 bases from J, the gap between germline ends came to 15 bases. Germline CDR1 and CDR2: SGDLS and YYNGEE. Here the CDR3 reads CASSGEAGEPYEQYF. The CDR3 nucleotides are TGTGCCAGCAGCGGAGAGGCAGGGGAGCCCTACGAGCAGTACTTC.

As for this clonotype: Germline is not matched at one junction end, which may reflect a read error. The chain uses TRBV5-1 and TRBJ2-1; D is uncertain. CDR3 size: 16 residues. Germline lookup yields CDR1 SGHRS and CDR2 YFSETQ. The CDR3 region is CASSLVSAPGANGQFF. The CDR3 DNA is TGCGCCAGCAGCTTGGTCAGCGCCCCGGGTGCCAATGGGCAGTTCTTC.

This clonotype showed up many times. This chain links TRBV5-1 with TRBJ2-1, with 7 bases lining up with TRBD1. Germline lookup yields CDR1 SGHRS and CDR2 YFSETQ. This CDR3 is built from 14 residues. Germline trimming cut 6 bases from V and 2 bases from J; bases unmatched to any gene: 5. CDR3 sequence (DNA): TGCGCCAGCACCCAGGGGGACCCCTACAATGAGCAGTTCTTC. Residues: CASTQGDPYNEQFF.

The rearrangement links TRBV18 to TRBJ2-5; D is unresolved. Trimming removed 1 base at V and 0 bases at J, with 6 bases between. In germline, CDR1 is KGHSH, CDR2 LQKENI. The CDR3 runs 14 residues. The CDR3 here is CASSPLLNQETQYF. As DNA, the CDR3 is TGTGCCAGCTCACCACTTCTCAACCAAGAGACCCAGTACTTC.

This clonotype was detected a few times. The chain joins TRBV12-3 or TRBV12-4 to TRBJ2-4, with unresolved D. This CDR3 comprises 11 residues. Trimming took 6 bases from V and 13 from J, leaving 13 bases between them. CDR3 DNA sequence: TGTGCCAGCAGGGGTCGCAGTGAGCAGTACTTC. The encoded protein is CASRGRSEQYF.

This clonotype was counted between two and nine times. J is TRBJ2-3 and V is TRBV10-3; D possibly corresponds to TRBD1 (6 bases). The CDR3 covers 12 residues. CDR1 and CDR2 from the germline V gene are ENHRY and SYGVKD. V lost 9 bases and J 6 bases, leaving 13 bases between the germline ends. This CDR3 reads CAMRLTGDTQYF. CDR3 sequence (DNA): TGTGCCATGAGACTAACAGGGGATACGCAGTATTTT.

The CDR3 region has the DNA TGTGCCAGCAGCCCAACTTACAGGGGCTATGGCTACACCTTC. Translating it yields CASSPTYRGYGYTF. The V and J genes are TRBV14 and TRBJ1-2; 7 nucleotides align to TRBD1. Germline-derived CDR1 and CDR2 are SGHDN and FVKESK. There are 14 residues in the CDR3. The ends lost 4 bases at V and 4 bases at J; junction bases unmatched: 6. Complete variable domain (other parts from reference TRBV14 and TRBJ1-2): EAGVTQFPSHSVIEKGQTVTLRCDPISGHDNLYWYRRVMGKEIKFLLHFVKESKQDESGMPNNRFLAERTGGTYSTLKVQPAELEDSGVYFCASSPTYRGYGYTFGSGTRLTVV.

Concerning this clonotype: This may arise from a read error, as a much more abundant clone is one base away. V usage is TRBV10-3 and J usage is TRBJ2-7; 7 bases are shared with TRBD1. V lost 0 bases to trimming and J lost 1 base; unmatched junction nucleotides: 9. The CDR3 spans 17 residues. Germline values: CDR1 ENHRY, CDR2 SYGVKD. The CDR3 is CAISESPGGTLSYEQYF. In DNA, the CDR3 is TGTGCCATCAGTGAGTCGCCAGGGGGAACGCTTTCCTACGAGCAGTACTTC.

This clonotype was counted at least ten times. The chain is built from TRBV5-1 and TRBJ1-5, with no clear D. This CDR3 comprises 17 residues. V was trimmed by 4 bases and J by 0 bases, leaving 17 bases between them. CDR1 and CDR2 from the germline V gene are SGHRS and YFSETQ. CDR3 residues: CASSPGLGFDSNQPQHF. Written as DNA, the CDR3 is TGCGCCAGCAGCCCGGGTCTAGGGTTTGATAGCAATCAGCCCCAGCATTTT.

For this clonotype: A read error is possible here, since a much larger clone lies one base away. The chain is built from TRBV7-9 and TRBJ2-1; D not resolved. The CDR3 has 12 amino acids. The V end lost 5 bases, the J end lost 8 bases, and 10 bases lay between the germline ends. The germline V gene has CDR1 SEHNR and CDR2 FQNEAQ (reference sequence). CDR3 region: CASSPNPDEQFF. CDR3 nucleotide sequence: TGTGCCAGCAGCCCCAATCCCGATGAGCAGTTCTTC.

At least ten counts were recorded for this clonotype. The V call is TRBV20-1, the J call TRBJ2-7; D is unresolved. The CDR3 has 15 amino acids. With 3 bases removed from V and 3 bases from J, the gap between germline ends came to 18 bases. Germline V CDR1 and CDR2: DFQATT, SNEGSKA (reference sequence). CDR3 nucleotide sequence: TGCAGTGCTAGTCACCCCCAGAAGAGGAACTACGAGCAGTACTTC. This translates into CSASHPQKRNYEQYF.

Details on this clonotype: Given a much more abundant clone one base away, this may be a read error. The chain couples TRBV6-5 to TRBJ2-1, with TRBD2 matching 9 bases. Per germline, CDR1 MNHEY and CDR2 SVGAGI. CDR3 size: 14 residues. Here the CDR3 DNA reads TGTACCAGCAGCCTTGGCGGGAGGGCCTGGGAGCAGTTCTTC. It codes for CTSSLGGRAWEQFF.

This clonotype came up a few times. The V and J genes are TRBV12-5 and TRBJ1-2, with 7 bases that match TRBD1. V lost 1 base and J lost 6; bases outside the gene matches: 5. The germline V gene has CDR1 LGHNT and CDR2 FRNRAP. This CDR3 comprises 14 residues. The CDR3 DNA reads as TGTGCTAGTGGTTTGGAGACAGGGAGAGATGGCTACACCTTC. It translates to CASGLETGRDGYTF.

The rearrangement links TRBV10-3 to TRBJ2-7; maybe TRBD1 (6 bases). CDR3 length equals 12 residues. The V gene's germline CDR1 is ENHRY and CDR2 SYGVKD. V was clipped by 11 bases and J by 2 bases, with 13 bases between them. In nucleotides, the CDR3 is TGTGCCCTCCGGGACAATACCTACGAGCAGTACTTC. This encodes CALRDNTYEQYF.

This clonotype appeared a few times. This rearrangement joins TRBV25-1 to TRBJ2-1, with D uncertain. CDR1 MGHDK and CDR2 SYGVNS come from the germline V gene. The CDR3 runs to 15 residues. V was cut by 6 bases and J by 0 bases, with 12 bases left in between. The chain's CDR3 is CASSRIPSSYNEQFF. CDR3 nucleotide sequence: TGTGCCAGCAGCCGAATCCCTAGCTCCTACAATGAGCAGTTCTTC.

This clonotype was observed at least ten times. The chain carries TRBV10-2 and TRBJ2-5, with TRBD2 as a possible D gene (5 bases). The CDR3 extends over 17 amino acids. Trimming cost V 0 bases and J 4 bases, with 18 bases left between them. Germline lookup yields CDR1 WSHSY and CDR2 SAAADI. This chain's CDR3 is CASSESERWAGVETQYF. CDR3 nucleotide sequence: TGCGCCAGCAGTGAGTCCGAGAGGTGGGCCGGGGTAGAGACCCAGTACTTC.

The J gene is TRBJ2-5, the V gene TRBV5-1, with D perhaps TRBD2 (6 bases). This CDR3 contains 17 residues. Germline V CDR1 and CDR2: SGHRS, YFSETQ. V was shortened by 0 bases and J by 3 bases, with 18 bases between the two germline ends. CDR3: CASSLVPGSLGEETQYF. CDR3 sequence (DNA): TGCGCCAGCAGCTTGGTACCCGGGAGTCTGGGGGAAGAGACCCAGTACTTC.

In its sample, this clonotype was seen a few times. V is TRBV12-3 or TRBV12-4 and J is TRBJ1-2; 10 nucleotides line up with TRBD1. The CDR3 length is 14 residues. J lost 8 bases, V lost 4 bases, and 7 bases had no gene match. The CDR3 spells CASSWDRGSRGYTF. CDR3 nucleotide sequence: TGTGCCAGCAGTTGGGACAGGGGATCGAGGGGCTACACCTTC.

The J gene is TRBJ1-1, the V gene TRBV7-9, with D perhaps matching TRBD1 (5 bases). This CDR3 has 12 residues. Germline V gene lookup returns CDR1 SEHNR and CDR2 FQNEAQ (reference sequence). The ends were cut back, 5 bases at V and 10 bases at J, with 14 bases in the middle. The CDR3 loop reads CASSPGLEGAFF. DNA of the CDR3: TGTGCCAGCAGCCCAGGGTTAGAAGGAGCTTTCTTT.

This rearrangement joins TRBV7-2 to TRBJ2-3, with D possibly matching TRBD2 (5 bases). Looked up from germline, CDR1 is SGHTA and CDR2 is FQGNSA. Trimming pared 5 bases from V and 0 bases from J, leaving 18 bases between. The CDR3 is made up of 17 amino acids. The CDR3 spells CASSPHPVLASTDTQYF. CDR3 nucleotide sequence: TGTGCCAGCAGCCCCCACCCGGTATTAGCGAGCACAGATACGCAGTATTTT.

The gene calls are TRBV4-1 and TRBJ2-5; D perhaps matches TRBD2 (6 bases). The CDR3 spans 18 residues. V was trimmed by 0 bases and J by 11 bases, leaving 28 bases between them. Germline loops: CDR1 MGHRA, CDR2 YSYEKL. The CDR3, as DNA: TGCGCCAGCAGCCAAGAAATGACCGCGGGGCTATTTAATAGTGAGCAGTACTTC. Residues: CASSQEMTAGLFNSEQYF.